This section outlines one T cell receptor (beta chain) sequence together with its context. The sample carries other DNA sequences with the same CDR3. V was cut by 6 bases and J by 4 bases, with 7 bases left in between. This CDR3 is built from 12 residues. Germline-derived CDR1 and CDR2 are MDHEN and SYDVKM. TCRdb's copy holds only in-frame clones and misses some; the assay was immunoSEQ multiplex PCR. The repertoire consists of about 180,000 clones, with approximately 88% occurring once and the leading ten covering 3.5% to 4.5%. This sample is part of a study of blood T cell repertoires in COVID-19. For the study at large: Both acute and convalescent COVID-19 samples were obtained from the United States, Italy and Spain.

This chain links TRBV28 with TRBJ1-5; D is uncertain. Sequences were obtained from peripheral blood. The receptor comes from a woman aged 25 to 39 with acute or convalescent COVID-19. DNA of the CDR3: TGTGCCAGCAGCCCGCTAAATCAGCCCCAGCATTTT. Translation gives CASSPLNQPQHF.